A single TCR beta chain is shown here with its context. The antigen is undetermined. CD4+ T cells from unexposed donors were obtained before the COVID-19 pandemic (2011-2018). After 10 to 11 days of culture, CD4+ T cells were isolated. Unexposed-donor CD4+ T cells were probed with SARS-CoV-2 S/N and four cold-coronavirus spikes, cells permitting. This specimen comes from a study of CD4 T cells in relation to SARS-CoV-2 and coronaviruses. Overall study: Controls used an HIV-1 Nef peptide pool or no peptide.

Study observations and caveats: Pre-pandemic and post-infection samples never came from the same donor.

Germline V gene lookup returns CDR1 SEHNR and CDR2 FQNEAQ (reference sequence). The CDR3 loop spans 14 amino acids. The V end lost 3 bases, the J end lost 3 bases, and 12 bases lay between the germline ends. Repertoires were generated with immunoSEQ multiplex PCR, while TCRdb's copy carries only in-frame clones and drops some. The table has about 19,000 clones, around 81% seen once. The sequence was collected from a human donor in good health. The rearrangement uses TRBV7-9 and TRBJ2-7; possibly TRBD1 for D (5 bases). Sequenced: CD4+ T cells from PBMCs, cultured in vitro. The CDR3 loop is CASSFRQTLYEQYF. Written as DNA, the CDR3 is TGTGCCAGCAGCTTCAGACAGACACTCTACGAGCAGTACTTC.